These T cell receptor beta chains were read from a single sample in a study of human thymus T cells. Only in-frame clones appear in the TCRdb table, and some are missing; sequencing was by immunoSEQ multiplex PCR. The profile shows under 150,000 clones, around 94% of them singletons. The sequenced material came from thymus tissue. Receptor source: a boy in the first two years of life with a congenital heart defect but otherwise immunologically healthy. Both conserved end residues are part of each CDR3. D genes are given only for firm matches. Clone size, where shown, is once, few, many, or a class for clones that have expanded.

J gene	D gene	V gene	clone size	CDR3 DNA	CDR3 protein
TRBJ1-1	-	TRBV10-3	-	TGTGCCATCAGGAACTCAGGGGCCAGAACTTTGAACACTGAAGCTTTCTTT	CAIRNSGARTLNTEAFF
TRBJ2-1	TRBD2	TRBV4-1	-	TGCGCCAGCAGCCAAGAAGGGAGAAGCGGGGGGGCCAACAATGAGCAGTTCTTC	CASSQEGRSGGANNEQFF
TRBJ1-1	TRBD1	TRBV4-3	-	TGCGCCAGCAGCCAAGTTTGGGACAGGTCAATGAACACTGAAGCTTTCTTT	CASSQVWDRSMNTEAFF
TRBJ1-3	-	TRBV11-2	once	TGTGCCAGCAGCTGTGAAACGGAGAGCTCTGGAAACACCATATATTTT	CASSCETESSGNTIYF
TRBJ2-1	-	TRBV27	-	TGTGCCAGCAGGAACTGCCGAGGCAATGAGCAGTTCTTC	CASRNCRGNEQFF
TRBJ2-1	TRBD2	TRBV5-1	-	TGCGCCAGCAGCTTGGAAAGCGGGGGGGCCTCTCCTGCCAGCTCCTACAATGAGCAGTTCTTC	CASSLESGGASPASSYNEQFF
TRBJ2-5	TRBD1	TRBV6-6	-	TGTGCCAGCAGTCACCGACAGGGGAAGACCCAGTACTTC	CASSHRQGKTQYF
TRBJ2-1	TRBD1	TRBV4-1	-	TGCGCCAGCAGCCAAGGTAAGGACAGGTTGTGGAATGAGCAGTTCTTC	CASSQGKDRLWNEQFF
TRBJ1-2	-	TRBV11-2	-	TGTGCCAGCAGCGACGGGCGGACCGACAGAGTTAATGGCTACACCTTC	CASSDGRTDRVNGYTF
TRBJ1-5	-	TRBV2	-	TGTGCCAGCAGTCCCCGAGGGGGGCAGCCCCAGCATTTT	CASSPRGGQPQHF
TRBJ2-2	TRBD1	TRBV28	-	TGTGCCAGCAGTTCCCGGGACAGGGGGCGTACCGGGGAGCTGTTTTTT	CASSSRDRGRTGELFF
TRBJ2-5	TRBD1	TRBV7-6	-	TGTGCCAGCAGCCGGACAGGGGACCAAGAGACCCAGTACTTC	CASSRTGDQETQYF
TRBJ1-3	TRBD1	TRBV19	-	TGTGCCAGTAGCAATACGGGACAGGAGGCTGGAAACACCATATATTTT	CASSNTGQEAGNTIYF